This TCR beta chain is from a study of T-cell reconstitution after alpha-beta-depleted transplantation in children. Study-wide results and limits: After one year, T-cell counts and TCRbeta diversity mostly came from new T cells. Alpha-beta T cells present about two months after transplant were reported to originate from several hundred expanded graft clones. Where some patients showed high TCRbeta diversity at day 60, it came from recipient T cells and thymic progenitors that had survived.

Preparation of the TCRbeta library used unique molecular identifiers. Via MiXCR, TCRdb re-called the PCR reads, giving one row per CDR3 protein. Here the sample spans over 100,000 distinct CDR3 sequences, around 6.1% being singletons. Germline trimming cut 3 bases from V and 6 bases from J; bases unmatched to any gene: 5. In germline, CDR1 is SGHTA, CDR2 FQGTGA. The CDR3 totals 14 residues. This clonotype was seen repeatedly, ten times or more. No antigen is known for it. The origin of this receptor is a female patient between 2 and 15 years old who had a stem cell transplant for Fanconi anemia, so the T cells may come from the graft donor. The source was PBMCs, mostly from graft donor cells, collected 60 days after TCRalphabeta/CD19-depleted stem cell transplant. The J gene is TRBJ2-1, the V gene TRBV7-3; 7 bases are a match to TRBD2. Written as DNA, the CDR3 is TGTGCCAGCAGCTTGCCGGGGGGTAGCAATGAGCAGTTCTTC. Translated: CASSLPGGSNEQFF.